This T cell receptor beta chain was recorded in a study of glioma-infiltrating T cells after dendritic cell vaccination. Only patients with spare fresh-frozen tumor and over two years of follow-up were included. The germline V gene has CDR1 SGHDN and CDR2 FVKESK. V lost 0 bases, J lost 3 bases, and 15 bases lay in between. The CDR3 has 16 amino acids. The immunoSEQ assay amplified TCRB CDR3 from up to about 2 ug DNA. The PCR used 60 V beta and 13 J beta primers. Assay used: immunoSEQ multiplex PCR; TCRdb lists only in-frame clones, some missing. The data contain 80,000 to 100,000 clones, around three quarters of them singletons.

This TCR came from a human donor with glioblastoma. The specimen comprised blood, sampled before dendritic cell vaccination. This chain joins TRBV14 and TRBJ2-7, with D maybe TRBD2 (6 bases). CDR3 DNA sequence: TGTGCCAGCAGCCAAGATTGGCGGGGCGGAAGCTACGAGCAGTACTTC. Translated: CASSQDWRGGSYEQYF.